A single sample gave rise to the 16 T cell receptor beta chains below, sequenced in a study of CD8+CD57+ T cells in acquired aplastic anemia. Investigators profiled TCR beta VDJ and CDR3 from genomic DNA template. MiXCR was run by TCRdb on the reads, yielding one entry per CDR3 protein. The data hold hundreds of thousands of distinct CDR3 sequences, with roughly 34% observed a single time. For sequencing, patients were chosen who had shown expansion of CD8+CD57+ cells by flow cytometry. Sample: sorted CD4+, CD8+, or CD8+CD57+ T cells (not recorded which) from PBMCs. Receptors originate from a human donor with aplastic anemia.

There are a few counts of this clonotype. The chain employs TRBV11-2 and TRBJ1-3; 7 bases map to TRBD1. Germline V gives CDR1 SGHAT, CDR2 FQNNGV. V gave up 1 base and J gave up 9 bases; unmatched junction bases: 12. The CDR3 has 16 amino acids. This CDR3 reads CASSLVGGGTPTTIYF. As DNA, the CDR3 is TGTGCCAGCAGCTTAGTCGGAGGGGGCACGCCGACCACCATATATTTT.

This clonotype was found a few times. This chain's CDR3 is CASSVGQGANYEQYF. Written as DNA, the CDR3 is TGTGCCAGCAGCGTAGGGCAAGGGGCTAACTACGAGCAGTACTTC. The V and J genes are TRBV9 and TRBJ2-7, with a tentative D call TRBD1 (5 bases). Trimming pared 0 bases from V and 3 bases from J, leaving 13 bases between. There are 15 residues in the CDR3. Germline V gives CDR1 SGDLS, CDR2 YYNGEE.

The CDR3 DNA follows: TGTGCCAGCAGCTTAAGACCAGCGGGAGTCAACAATGAGCAGTTCTTC. Translating gives CASSLRPAGVNNEQFF. V is TRBV9 and J is TRBJ2-1; 8 bases are a match to TRBD2. Germline-derived CDR1 and CDR2 are SGDLS and YYNGEE. V shed 4 bases, J shed 5 bases, and the junction held 11 bases outside the gene matches. The CDR3 loop spans 16 amino acids.

In this sample, this clonotype turned up many times. J is TRBJ2-7 and V is TRBV20-1, with D maybe TRBD2 (6 bases). The CDR3 totals 13 residues. Germline assignment: CDR1 DFQATT and CDR2 SNEGSKA (reference sequence). Trimming removed 3 bases at V and 1 base at J, with 10 bases between. As DNA, the CDR3 is TGCAGTGCTAGGTTACTAGCATCCTACGAGCAGTACTTC. Amino acid sequence: CSARLLASYEQYF.

The table lists this clonotype with a few counts. Given a much more abundant clone one base away, this may be a read error. The chain employs TRBV27 and TRBJ2-7, with 8 bases matching TRBD1. CDR3 length equals 14 residues. Germline CDR1 and CDR2: MNHEY and SMNVEV (reference sequence). V dropped 4 bases and J dropped 0; count of bases not matched to a gene: 2. The CDR3 spells CASSSDRVSYEQYF. CDR3 nucleotides: TGTGCCAGCAGTTCGGACAGGGTCTCCTACGAGCAGTACTTC.

This clonotype was detected a few times. The V gene is TRBV7-9, the J gene TRBJ1-3, with D maybe TRBD1 (6 bases). The CDR3 is 15 residues long. The germline CDR1 and CDR2 sequences are SEHNR and FQNEAQ (reference sequence). V was pared by 6 bases and J by 1 base, with 13 bases between. CDR3 DNA: TGTGCCAGCAGTTTACAGGGAGCTTCTGGAAACACCATATATTTT. The encoded protein is CASSLQGASGNTIYF.

In this sample, this clonotype turned up many times. At one boundary the junction diverges from the germline segment, which might be a read error. This chain joins TRBV12-3 or TRBV12-4 and TRBJ1-2; 11 bases map to TRBD1. CDR3 size: 13 residues. CDR3 coding DNA: TGTGCCAGCAGTTTAGGGGACAGGGGGACCCTCGCCTTC. Its translation: CASSLGDRGTLAF.

There are many counts of this clonotype. The V gene is TRBV19, the J gene TRBJ2-3; D remains ambiguous. Trimming left V 10 bases short and J 2 bases short, with 13 bases between. Looked up from germline, CDR1 is LNHDA and CDR2 is SQIVND (reference sequence). The length of the CDR3 is 13 residues. CDR3 in DNA: TGTGCCATTAAGGACCCAATCACAGATACGCAGTATTTT. Translation gives CAIKDPITDTQYF.

This clonotype showed up many times. The chain recombines TRBV6-5 with TRBJ1-6, with 9 positions matching TRBD1. There are 15 residues in the CDR3. The germline V gene has CDR1 MNHEY and CDR2 SVGAGI. Trimming cost V 6 bases and J 7 bases; bases outside gene matches: 7. CDR3 in amino acids: CASRYRGRLNSPLHF. The CDR3 DNA is TGTGCCAGCAGGTACAGGGGGCGCCTGAATTCACCCCTCCACTTT.

This clonotype has only a few counts. The chain recombines TRBV27 with TRBJ2-7; weak D call: TRBD2 (6 bases). V was clipped by 5 bases and J by 7 bases, with 21 bases between them. CDR1 and CDR2 (germline): MNHEY, SMNVEV (reference sequence). The CDR3 consists of 15 residues. CDR3: CASSQRTTPQYEQYF. In nucleotides, the CDR3 is TGTGCCAGCAGTCAACGGACTACCCCGCAATATGAGCAGTACTTC.

A few counts support this clonotype. The chain links TRBV6-1 to TRBJ1-2; D call uncertain. The CDR3 runs 13 residues. The V end was cut by 7 bases, the J end by 3 bases, with 12 bases between. Germline V gene lookup returns CDR1 MNHNS and CDR2 SASEGT. CDR3 protein: CASNLGGHYGYTF. The CDR3 nucleotides are TGTGCCAGCAACCTAGGCGGCCACTATGGCTACACCTTC.

The V gene is TRBV7-9, the J gene TRBJ1-1; D remains unclear. The CDR3 extends over 15 amino acids. Trimming shortened V by 5 bases and J by 4 bases, and 17 bases separated the two germline ends. Germline V lookup: CDR1 SEHNR, CDR2 FQNEAQ (reference sequence). CDR3 region: CASSPTRGLTTEAFF. The DNA of the CDR3 is TGTGCCAGCAGCCCCACGCGGGGTTTGACCACTGAAGCTTTCTTT.

This rearrangement joins TRBV4-1 to TRBJ1-4; possibly TRBD1 for D (6 bases). From germline, CDR1 is MGHRA and CDR2 YSYEKL. This CDR3 spans 12 amino acids. The V and J ends lost 5 bases and 7 bases respectively, with 8 bases between them. CDR3: CASSEGGEKLFF. In nucleotides, the CDR3 is TGCGCCAGCAGCGAAGGGGGTGAAAAACTGTTTTTT.

J is TRBJ2-7 and V is TRBV4-2, with D possibly matching TRBD1 (5 bases). Looked up from germline, CDR1 is LGHNA and CDR2 is YNFKEQ. This CDR3 contains 15 residues. V was pared by 1 base and J by 2 bases, with 12 bases between. The CDR3 sequence: CASSQGTKPPYEQYF. CDR3 bases: TGTGCCAGCAGCCAAGGGACAAAACCCCCCTACGAGCAGTACTTC.

There are a few counts of this clonotype. The rearrangement links TRBV19 to TRBJ1-3, with TRBD1 matching 11 bases. V was pared by 7 bases and J by 4 bases, with 12 bases of the junction left unmatched. The CDR3 has 17 residues. The V gene's germline CDR1 is LNHDA and CDR2 SQIVND (reference sequence). CDR3 sequence (DNA): TGTGCCAGTAAAGGAGGGACAGGGGGTGGATACGGAAACACCATATATTTT. Amino acid sequence: CASKGGTGGGYGNTIYF.

This clonotype was seen ten or more times. V and J are TRBV2 and TRBJ1-2; D call uncertain. Looked up from germline, CDR1 is SNHLY and CDR2 is FYNNEI. Trimming cost V 8 bases and J 4 bases, with 14 bases left between them. There are 13 residues in the CDR3. In DNA form, the CDR3 reads TGTGCCAGCCGAATCGGGCAAAGCTATGGCTACACCTTC. Protein product: CASRIGQSYGYTF.